This paragraph reports one TCR beta chain. This CDR3 is built from 15 residues. Germline assignment: CDR1 MNHEY and CDR2 SMNVEV (reference sequence). V trimming: 1 base; J trimming: 8 bases; junction bases outside the gene matches: 4. The data were obtained in a study of shared clonotypes between healthy human individuals. Only in-frame clones appear in the TCRdb table, and some are missing; sequencing was by immunoSEQ multiplex PCR. The table has about 2.4 million clones, roughly nine tenths seen once. The TCR sequence derives from a man between 18 and 29 years old in good health. The sequencing input was naive CD4+ T cells sorted from blood. Subset denoted: CD45RA+ positively selected. This sequence joins TRBV27 and TRBJ2-1; 11 nucleotides line up with TRBD2. In DNA form, the CDR3 reads TGTGCCAGCAGTTTATTACTAGCGGGAGACCATGAGCAGTTCTTC. It yields the protein CASSLLLAGDHEQFF.